These 27 T cell receptor beta chains were all obtained from the same sample, sequenced in a study of beta chain features in type 1 diabetes. All of the isolated RNA was reverse transcribed, so expressed TCRB transcripts were sequenced. Measured with immunoSEQ multiplex PCR; TCRdb has only the in-frame clones, and not every one. The sample has 40,000 to 60,000 clones; approximately 60% are singletons. Their target antigens are unknown. Study conclusions and caveats: A moderate, significant TCRB CDR3 shortening appeared in type 1 diabetes across four CD4+ subsets.

The sample consisted of stem cell memory CD4+ T cells from blood. Receptors originate from a woman aged 25 to 45 with type 1 diabetes.

This chain uses TRBV7-2 with TRBJ1-2; maybe TRBD1 (5 bases). The germline gives CDR1 SGHTA, CDR2 FQGNSA. Trimming took 5 bases from V and 0 from J, leaving 16 bases between them. The CDR3 consists of 16 residues. CDR3 loop: CASSRPGRVSNYGYTF. The CDR3 nucleotides are TGTGCCAGCAGCCGTCCCGGCAGGGTTTCTAACTATGGCTACACCTTC.

The chain combines TRBV2 with TRBJ1-2; D is uncertain. This CDR3 is 15 amino acids long. The V and J ends lost 6 bases and 2 bases respectively, with 16 bases between them. The germline V gene has CDR1 SNHLY and CDR2 FYNNEI. The CDR3 region is CASRVEIGGNYGYTF. DNA for the CDR3: TGTGCCAGCAGGGTAGAAATTGGCGGGAACTATGGCTACACCTTC. The full variable domain, its missing parts supplied by reference TRBV2 and TRBJ1-2, is EPEVTQTPSHQVTQMGQEVILRCVPISNHLYFYWYRQILGQKVEFLVSFYNNEISEKSEIFDDQFSVERPDGSNFTLKIRSTKLEDSAMYFCASRVEIGGNYGYTFGSGTRLTVV.

The rearrangement uses TRBV5-4 and TRBJ2-1, with 9 positions matching TRBD1. Germline CDR1 is SGHNT and CDR2 is YYREEE (reference sequence). The V segment lost 5 bases and the J segment 2 bases; nucleotides outside the gene matches: 5. The CDR3 extends over 15 amino acids. The CDR3 here is CASRTGGAPYNEQFF. Written as DNA, the CDR3 is TGTGCCAGCAGAACAGGGGGCGCCCCCTACAATGAGCAGTTCTTC.

This clone was counted only a few times. The junction differs from germline at one of its ends, possibly a read error. The chain couples TRBV7-9 to TRBJ2-7; 12 bases are shared with TRBD2. CDR1 and CDR2 from the germline V gene are SEHNR and FQNEAQ (reference sequence). This CDR3 has 14 amino acids. CDR3: CASSPRGLAGNLDF. The DNA for the CDR3 is TGTGCCAGCAGCCCCAGAGGACTAGCGGGGAACTTGGACTTC. Full variable domain (missing parts from reference TRBV7-9 and TRBJ2-7): DTGVSQNPRHKITKRGQNVTFRCDPISEHNRLYWYRQTLGQGPEFLTYFQNEAQLEKSRLLSDRFSAERPKGSFSTLEIQRTEQGDSAMYLCASSPRGLAGNLDFGPGTRLTVT.

The V call is TRBV9, the J call TRBJ1-5; the D is unclear. V was pared by 3 bases and J by 1 base, with 5 bases between. There are 13 residues in the CDR3. The germline gives CDR1 SGDLS, CDR2 YYNGEE. The CDR3: CASSAGSNQPQHF. CDR3 nucleotide sequence: TGTGCCAGCAGCGCTGGCAGCAATCAGCCCCAGCATTTT.

The chain combines TRBV6-5 with TRBJ2-1, with 12 positions matching TRBD2. CDR1 and CDR2 (germline): MNHEY, SVGAGI. V shed 5 bases and J 9 bases; nucleotides not matched to a gene: 5. The CDR3 is 14 residues long. The CDR3 nucleotides are TGTGCCAGCAGTCGACTAGCGGGAGAAGGTGAGCAGTTCTTC. Protein: CASSRLAGEGEQFF.

This chain connects TRBV2 to TRBJ1-1; no clear D. V was cut by 4 bases and J by 4 bases, with 4 bases left in between. The germline V gene has CDR1 SNHLY and CDR2 FYNNEI. The CDR3 has 11 amino acids. This chain's CDR3 is CASSGSTEAFF. The CDR3 DNA reads TGTGCCAGCAGTGGGAGCACTGAAGCTTTCTTT.

This clone was seen only a few times. The CDR3 reads CASRTRTSGSLSEQYF. The CDR3 DNA reads as TGTGCAAGTCGCACACGGACTAGCGGGAGCTTGTCCGAGCAGTACTTC. The J gene is TRBJ2-7, the V gene TRBV12-2; the D segment call TRBD2 is taken from the table without a DNA check. TRBV12-2 is listed as a pseudogene. The CDR3 totals 16 residues.

The CDR3 loop reads CASSPSVSGLYNEQFF. CDR3 DNA: TGTGCCAGCAGCCCTAGCGTGTCGGGCCTCTACAATGAGCAGTTCTTC. The chain is built from TRBV9 and TRBJ2-1, with D possibly matching TRBD2 (6 bases). Germline-derived CDR1 and CDR2 are SGDLS and YYNGEE. V lost 4 bases to trimming and J lost 3 bases, with 17 bases between them. The CDR3 loop spans 16 amino acids.

The chain joins TRBV30 to TRBJ1-5; TRBD1 aligns across 7 bases. V trimming: 7 bases; J trimming: 6 bases; junction bases outside the gene matches: 6. The CDR3 is 12 residues long. The germline gives CDR1 GTSNPN, CDR2 SVGIG (reference sequence). CDR3 region: CAYSTGTQPQHF. CDR3 nucleotide sequence: TGTGCCTACTCGACAGGGACTCAGCCCCAGCATTTT.

The chain links TRBV6-6 to TRBJ2-1; the D gene is possibly TRBD2 (6 bases). CDR1 is MNHNY, CDR2 SVGAGI, per germline (reference sequence). Trimming cost V 2 bases and J 3 bases, with 11 bases left between them. The length of the CDR3 is 15 residues. The CDR3 spells CASSYGGSLYNEQFF. The CDR3 DNA follows: TGTGCCAGCAGTTACGGGGGGAGCCTCTACAATGAGCAGTTCTTC.

V usage is TRBV6-1 and J usage is TRBJ2-1, with D maybe TRBD1 (6 bases). The CDR3 totals 14 residues. V was shortened by 5 bases and J by 5 bases, with 13 bases between the two germline ends. From germline, CDR1 is MNHNS and CDR2 SASEGT. CDR3 protein: CASSLSQGNNEQFF. CDR3 sequence (DNA): TGTGCCAGCAGTCTCTCACAGGGAAACAATGAGCAGTTCTTC.

This chain connects TRBV2 to TRBJ2-7, with 8 nucleotides matching TRBD1. Germline V gives CDR1 SNHLY, CDR2 FYNNEI. V dropped 2 bases and J dropped 6; count of bases not matched to a gene: 3. The CDR3 is 13 residues long. CDR3: CASSEQGTGEQYF. The CDR3 bases are TGTGCCAGCAGTGAACAAGGGACAGGCGAGCAGTACTTC. Supplemented by reference TRBV2 and TRBJ2-7, the full variable domain reads EPEVTQTPSHQVTQMGQEVILRCVPISNHLYFYWYRQILGQKVEFLVSFYNNEISEKSEIFDDQFSVERPDGSNFTLKIRSTKLEDSAMYFCASSEQGTGEQYFGPGTRLTVT.

This sequence joins TRBV19 and TRBJ2-2; no clear D. V lost 3 bases and J lost 6, with 8 bases in between. Germline CDR1 is LNHDA and CDR2 is SQIVND (reference sequence). The CDR3 extends over 13 amino acids. The CDR3 region has the DNA TGTGCCAGTAGTATCGGAGATCCCGGGGAGCTGTTTTTT. Residues: CASSIGDPGELFF.

This sequence joins TRBV9 and TRBJ2-1, with 7 bases that match TRBD2. With 0 bases clipped from V and 8 bases from J, the junction kept 11 bases outside the gene matches. Looked up from germline, CDR1 is SGDLS and CDR2 is YYNGEE. This CDR3 has 16 amino acids. The DNA of the CDR3 is TGTGCCAGCAGCGTAGAGAGTAGTGGAGCGGGATATGAGCAGTTCTTC. This codes for CASSVESSGAGYEQFF.

The chain carries TRBV9 and TRBJ1-6; no definite D call. Germline V lookup: CDR1 SGDLS, CDR2 YYNGEE. Between the trimmed V and J ends, which lost 2 bases and 7 bases, there was a span of 7 bases. This CDR3 has 13 amino acids. CDR3 bases: TGTGCCAGCAGCGTGGGCAGCAATTCACCCCTCCACTTT. Encoded protein: CASSVGSNSPLHF.

This sequence joins TRBV5-1 and TRBJ2-5, with 8 bases matching TRBD1. The CDR3 sequence is 14 residues long. The J segment lost 1 base and the V segment lost 4 bases, leaving 3 bases of the junction unmatched. The V gene's germline CDR1 is SGHRS and CDR2 YFSETQ. The CDR3 here is CASSETGGQETQYF. Written as DNA, the CDR3 is TGCGCCAGCAGCGAAACAGGGGGCCAAGAGACCCAGTACTTC. The complete variable domain, with remaining parts taken from reference TRBV5-1 and TRBJ2-5, reads KAGVTQTPRYLIKTRGQQVTLSCSPISGHRSVSWYQQTPGQGLQFLFEYFSETQRNKGNFPGRFSGRQFSNSRSEMNVSTLELGDSALYLCASSETGGQETQYFGPGTRLLVL.

In this sample, this clone turned up a few times. The chain combines TRBV7-3 with TRBJ2-1, with 9 nucleotides matching TRBD2. V trimming: 5 bases; J trimming: 5 bases; junction bases outside the gene matches: 10. Germline lookup yields CDR1 SGHTA and CDR2 FQGTGA. The CDR3 extends over 16 amino acids. In nucleotides, the CDR3 is TGTGCCAGCAGCCCAGCTAGCGGGAATACTAACAATGAGCAGTTCTTC. Translated: CASSPASGNTNNEQFF. Full variable domain (rest looked up from reference TRBV7-3 and TRBJ2-1): GAGVSQTPSNKVTEKGKYVELRCDPISGHTALYWYRQSLGQGPEFLIYFQGTGAADDSGLPNDRFFAVRPEGSVSTLKIQRTERGDSAVYLCASSPASGNTNNEQFFGPGTRLTVL.

The chain recombines TRBV28 with TRBJ1-4, with 8 bases matching TRBD1. After removal of 2 bases from V and 4 bases from J, the junction contained 3 bases not matched to a gene. The V gene's germline CDR1 is MDHEN and CDR2 SYDVKM. The CDR3 has 15 residues. This CDR3 is CASSLETGGNEKLFF. The CDR3 DNA is TGTGCCAGCAGTTTAGAAACAGGGGGTAATGAAAAACTGTTTTTT.

This clone has just a few counts. This chain uses TRBV10-3 with TRBJ1-1; D unresolved. CDR1 is ENHRY, CDR2 SYGVKD, per germline. The CDR3 loop spans 13 amino acids. V lost 2 bases and J lost 2, with 6 bases in between. The CDR3 sequence is CAISEPFNTEAFF. The CDR3 DNA reads as TGTGCCATCAGTGAGCCTTTTAACACTGAAGCTTTCTTT.

The CDR3 is CSVEGGPSNEQFF. For the CDR3, the DNA is TGCAGCGTTGAGGGAGGCCCGAGCAATGAGCAGTTCTTC. This sequence joins TRBV29-1 and TRBJ2-1; D possibly corresponds to TRBD2 (6 bases). The germline gives CDR1 SQVTM, CDR2 ANQGSEA. V was trimmed by 3 bases and J by 6 bases, leaving 12 bases between them. This CDR3 contains 13 residues.

This clone was seen only a few times. This chain connects TRBV28 to TRBJ1-1; D remains unclear. CDR1 is MDHEN and CDR2 is SYDVKM in the germline V gene. The CDR3 runs to 14 residues. V lost 6 bases, J lost 1 base, and 12 bases lay in between. The DNA for the CDR3 is TGTGCCAGCAGCGTCCGGGTCTCGAACACTGAAGCTTTCTTT. Its translation: CASSVRVSNTEAFF.

The CDR3 DNA sequence: TGCGCCAGCAGCTTCCGGGAGGCCTACAATGAGCAGTTCTTC. Translating gives CASSFREAYNEQFF. This chain joins TRBV5-1 and TRBJ2-1; 7 bases agree with TRBD2. Germline trimming cut 2 bases from V and 2 bases from J; bases unmatched to any gene: 1. Germline values: CDR1 SGHRS, CDR2 YFSETQ. The CDR3 is 14 residues long.

The chain carries TRBV7-3 and TRBJ2-2, with 10 bases lining up with TRBD2. CDR3 length: 20 amino acids. The J segment lost 6 bases and the V segment lost 6 bases, leaving 22 bases of the junction unmatched. The germline gives CDR1 SGHTA, CDR2 FQGTGA. Here the CDR3 DNA reads TGTGCCAGCAGTTCACAGGGGTGGACTAGCGGCCGACTAGCAGCCGGGGAGCTGTTTTTT. As protein: CASSSQGWTSGRLAAGELFF.

This clone has only one observation. This sequence joins TRBV28 and TRBJ2-7; D perhaps matches TRBD2 (6 bases). Germline CDR1 MDHEN, CDR2 SYDVKM. The CDR3 is 14 residues long. With 7 bases removed from V and 4 bases from J, the gap between germline ends came to 17 bases. The CDR3 nucleotides are TGTGCCAGCATCTCCCGCGGGGTATGGTACGAGCAGTACTTC. It codes for CASISRGVWYEQYF.

The CDR3 spells CASSSRDEQFF. CDR3 nucleotides: TGTGCCAGTAGTAGCCGGGATGAGCAGTTCTTC. V is TRBV19 and J is TRBJ2-1, with D uncertain. The CDR3 consists of 11 residues. Trimming stripped 4 bases from V and 8 bases from J, with 6 bases between. Germline V gene lookup returns CDR1 LNHDA and CDR2 SQIVND (reference sequence).

This clone was counted a few times. The gene calls are TRBV28 and TRBJ1-2; 9 nucleotides line up with TRBD1. The germline V gene has CDR1 MDHEN and CDR2 SYDVKM. Trimming took 1 base from V and 4 from J; bases not matched to a gene: 13. The length of the CDR3 is 18 residues. CDR3 in amino acids: CASSLLTGGVGGAYGYTF. CDR3 sequence (DNA): TGTGCCAGCAGTTTATTAACAGGGGGCGTAGGGGGAGCCTATGGCTACACCTTC.